This TCR beta chain was sequenced in a study of T cell responses to AZD1222 COVID-19 vaccine. Study results and caveats: Of the AZD1222 recipients, only 5 or 6 were seropositive at baseline. Repertoire sampling was restricted to post-peak T cell response timepoints.

Note on this clone: The antigen is unknown.

Measured with immunoSEQ multiplex PCR; TCRdb has only the in-frame clones, and not every one. This repertoire shows some 180,000 clones, roughly 92% found once; its top ten account for less than 2%. Germline V gives CDR1 KGHSH, CDR2 LQKENI. CDR3 length equals 14 residues. V lost 2 bases, J lost 5 bases, and 10 bases lay in between. This material consisted of peripheral blood, taken 28 days after the second AZD1222 dose. This receptor was identified in an adult who received the AZD1222 COVID-19 vaccine. The chain recombines TRBV18 with TRBJ1-5, with D hard to call. The CDR3: CASSPGLNDQPQHF. The CDR3 coding sequence is TGTGCCAGCTCACCAGGGCTGAATGATCAGCCCCAGCATTTT.